Detailed here is one T cell receptor (beta chain). The data were obtained in a study of T cell repertoires in cytomegalovirus infection. The CDR3 has 18 residues. V dropped 3 bases and J dropped 0 bases, with 15 bases sitting between them. Germline assignment: CDR1 MDHEN and CDR2 SYDVKM. MiXCR, run by TCRdb on the reads, gives a single entry per CDR3 protein. The sample shows roughly 640,000 distinct CDR3 sequences, less than 25% of them seen only once. The sample taken for sequencing was CD8+ T cells from PBMCs. V gene TRBV28 combines with J gene TRBJ2-6; tentatively, D is TRBD2 (5 bases). This TCR was sampled from a human donor in good health (CMV status not recorded). Some clones in this sample may be carry-over from other donors' samples. The CDR3 nucleotides read TGTGCCAGCAGTTTTGAGGACGGACTCCGCTCTGGGGCCAACGTCCTGACTTTC. Encoded protein: CASSFEDGLRSGANVLTF.